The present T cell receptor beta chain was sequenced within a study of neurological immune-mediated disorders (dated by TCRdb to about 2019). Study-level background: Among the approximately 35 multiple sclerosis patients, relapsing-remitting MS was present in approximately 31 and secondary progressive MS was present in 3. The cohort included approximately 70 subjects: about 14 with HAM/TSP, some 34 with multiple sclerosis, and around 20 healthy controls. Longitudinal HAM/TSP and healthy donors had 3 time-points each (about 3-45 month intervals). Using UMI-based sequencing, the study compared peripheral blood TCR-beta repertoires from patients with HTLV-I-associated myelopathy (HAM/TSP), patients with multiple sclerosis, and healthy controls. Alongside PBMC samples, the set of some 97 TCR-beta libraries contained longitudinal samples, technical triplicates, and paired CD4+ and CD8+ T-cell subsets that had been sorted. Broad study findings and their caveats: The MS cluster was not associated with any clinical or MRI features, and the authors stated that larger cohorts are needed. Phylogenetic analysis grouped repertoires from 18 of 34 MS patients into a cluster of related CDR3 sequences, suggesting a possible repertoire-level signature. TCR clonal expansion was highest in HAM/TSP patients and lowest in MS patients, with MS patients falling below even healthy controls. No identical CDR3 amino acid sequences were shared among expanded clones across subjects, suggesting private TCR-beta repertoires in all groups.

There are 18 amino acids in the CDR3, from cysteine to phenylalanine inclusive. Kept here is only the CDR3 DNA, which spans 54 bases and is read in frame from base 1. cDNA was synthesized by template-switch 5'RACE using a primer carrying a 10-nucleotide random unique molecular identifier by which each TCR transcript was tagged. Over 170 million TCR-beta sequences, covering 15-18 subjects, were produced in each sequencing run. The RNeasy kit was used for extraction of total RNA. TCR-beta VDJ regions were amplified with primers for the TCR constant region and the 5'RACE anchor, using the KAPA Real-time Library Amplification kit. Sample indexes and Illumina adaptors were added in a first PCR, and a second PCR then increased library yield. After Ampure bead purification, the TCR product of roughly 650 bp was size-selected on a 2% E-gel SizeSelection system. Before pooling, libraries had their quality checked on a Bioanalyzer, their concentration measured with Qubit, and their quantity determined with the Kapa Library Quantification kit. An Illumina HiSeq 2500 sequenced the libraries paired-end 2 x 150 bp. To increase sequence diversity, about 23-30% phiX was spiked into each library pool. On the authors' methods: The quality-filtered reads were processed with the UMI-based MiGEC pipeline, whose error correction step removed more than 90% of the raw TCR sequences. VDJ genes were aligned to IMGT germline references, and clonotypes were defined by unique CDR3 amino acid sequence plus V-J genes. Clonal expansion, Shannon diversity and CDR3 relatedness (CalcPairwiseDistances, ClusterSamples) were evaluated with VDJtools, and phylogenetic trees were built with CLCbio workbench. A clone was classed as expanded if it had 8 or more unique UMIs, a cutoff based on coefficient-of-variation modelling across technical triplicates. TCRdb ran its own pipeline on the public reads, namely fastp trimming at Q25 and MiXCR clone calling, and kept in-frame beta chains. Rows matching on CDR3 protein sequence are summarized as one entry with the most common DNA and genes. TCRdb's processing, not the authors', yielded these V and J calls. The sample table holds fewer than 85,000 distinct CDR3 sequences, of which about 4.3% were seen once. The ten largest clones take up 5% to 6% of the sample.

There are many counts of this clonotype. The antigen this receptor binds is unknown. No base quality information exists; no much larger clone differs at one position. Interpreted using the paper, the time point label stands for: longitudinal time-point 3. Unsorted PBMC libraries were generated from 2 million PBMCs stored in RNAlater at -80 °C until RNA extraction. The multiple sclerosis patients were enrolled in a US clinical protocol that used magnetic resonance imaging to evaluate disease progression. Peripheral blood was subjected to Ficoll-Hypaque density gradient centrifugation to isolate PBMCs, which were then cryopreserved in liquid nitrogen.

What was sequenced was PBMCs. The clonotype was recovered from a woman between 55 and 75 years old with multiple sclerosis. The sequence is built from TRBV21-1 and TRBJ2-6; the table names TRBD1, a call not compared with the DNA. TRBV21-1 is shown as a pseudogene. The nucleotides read TGTGCCAGCAGCAAAGGGACATTGGATAGCTCTGGGGCCAACGTCCTGACTTTC. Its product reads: CASSKGTLDSSGANVLTF.